Listed here are 29 T cell receptor beta chains from one sample, sequenced in a study of control samples from healthy donors and cancer patients. Sequencing was performed with immunoSEQ multiplex PCR; in TCRdb, only in-frame clones are kept and a portion is missing. The repertoire holds 150,000 to 200,000 clones, 88% seen once, with approximately 1.6% in the top ten. Sequencing was carried out using blood. The receptor set was obtained from a man between 18 and 29 years old in good health.

The V gene is TRBV7-8, the J gene TRBJ1-6; the match to TRBD1 covers 11 bases. Germline assignment: CDR1 SGHVS and CDR2 FQNEAQ. This CDR3 has 14 residues. V was pared by 5 bases and J by 9 bases, with 3 bases of the junction left unmatched. The DNA of the CDR3 is TGTGCCAGCAGCGCGGACAGGGGGCCTTCACCCCTCCACTTT. It is translated as CASSADRGPSPLHF.

The rearrangement joins TRBV4-1 to TRBJ2-7; D may be TRBD2 (6 bases). V lost 1 base, J lost 3 bases, and 13 bases lay in between. This CDR3 has 15 amino acids. The V gene's germline CDR1 is MGHRA and CDR2 YSYEKL. The CDR3 reads CASSQGTGTRYEQYF. CDR3 DNA sequence: TGCGCCAGCAGCCAAGGAACCGGGACTCGCTACGAGCAGTACTTC.

The rearrangement links TRBV6-2 or TRBV6-3 to TRBJ2-7, with TRBD2 identical over 9 bases. The CDR3 extends over 16 amino acids. V lost 4 bases, J lost 4 bases, and 11 bases stayed unmatched. Germline-derived CDR1 and CDR2 are MNHEY and SVGEGT. The CDR3 loop is CASSSLSGGLHYEQYF. CDR3 nucleotide sequence: TGTGCCAGCAGTTCGCTTAGCGGGGGCCTCCATTACGAGCAGTACTTC.

V usage is TRBV6-5 and J usage is TRBJ2-5; TRBD2 aligns across 13 bases. The CDR3 totals 15 residues. CDR1 is MNHEY, CDR2 SVGAGI, per germline. The ends lost 6 bases at V and 5 bases at J; junction bases unmatched: 6. In DNA form, the CDR3 reads TGTGCCAGCAGAAGGACTAGCGGGGGTTGGGAGACCCAGTACTTC. Translated, it gives CASRRTSGGWETQYF.

The chain joins TRBV5-6 to TRBJ1-3; D is ambiguous. Germline loops: CDR1 SGHDT, CDR2 YYEEEE. The CDR3 is 15 residues long. V was trimmed by 4 bases and J by 0 bases, leaving 11 bases between them. CDR3 coding DNA: TGTGCCAGCAGCCCCCCGCAGGACTCTGGAAACACCATATATTTT. This gives the protein CASSPPQDSGNTIYF.

This rearrangement joins TRBV5-6 to TRBJ1-6; D gene uncertain. Trimming shortened V by 2 bases and J by 7 bases, and 10 bases separated the two germline ends. This CDR3 comprises 14 residues. Per germline, CDR1 SGHDT and CDR2 YYEEEE. The CDR3, as DNA: TGTGCCAGCAGCTTTCGGGGATACAATTCACCCCTCCACTTT. Translated, it gives CASSFRGYNSPLHF.

This clone was seen once. This chain uses TRBV11-2 with TRBJ2-1; D uncertain. Germline CDR1 reads SGHAT; CDR2 reads FQNNGV. Between the trimmed V and J ends, which lost 5 bases and 6 bases, there was a span of 5 bases. The CDR3 runs 11 residues. CDR3 DNA sequence: TGTGCCAGCAGCCCTGGCAATGAGCAGTTCTTC. It encodes CASSPGNEQFF.

The V gene is TRBV11-2, the J gene TRBJ2-1; the match to TRBD2 covers 10 bases. There are 17 residues in the CDR3. Germline V gene lookup returns CDR1 SGHAT and CDR2 FQNNGV. The trim removed 5 bases at V and 6 bases at J, leaving 13 bases unmatched. The CDR3 spells CASSPGYLAGAGNEQFF. DNA for the CDR3: TGTGCCAGCAGCCCGGGGTACCTAGCGGGGGCCGGCAATGAGCAGTTCTTC.

The chain has TRBV7-3 and TRBJ1-1, with 8 positions matching TRBD1. Per the germline V gene, CDR1 is SGHTA and CDR2 is FQGTGA. After removal of 5 bases from V and 4 bases from J, the junction contained 3 bases not matched to a gene. The CDR3 consists of 13 residues. CDR3 sequence: CASSEQGVTEAFF. CDR3 sequence (DNA): TGTGCCAGCAGCGAACAGGGGGTCACTGAAGCTTTCTTT.

This chain uses TRBV30 with TRBJ2-7, with D uncertain. The CDR3 is made up of 13 amino acids. V was trimmed by 1 base and J by 1 base, leaving 8 bases between them. CDR1 and CDR2 from the germline V gene are GTSNPN and SVGIG (reference sequence). The CDR3 region has the DNA TGTGCCTGGAGTGGAGACGCATCCTACGAGCAGTACTTC. Protein: CAWSGDASYEQYF.

V gene TRBV18 combines with J gene TRBJ2-3; D may be TRBD1 (5 bases). CDR3 length equals 18 residues. CDR1 KGHSH and CDR2 LQKENI come from the germline V gene. V was trimmed by 3 bases and J by 0 bases, leaving 19 bases between them. CDR3: CASSPLRGAMTSTDTQYF. The CDR3 DNA follows: TGTGCCAGCTCACCCCTCCGTGGGGCGATGACTAGCACAGATACGCAGTATTTT.

This chain links TRBV5-6 with TRBJ1-2; the match to TRBD1 covers 7 bases. Germline values: CDR1 SGHDT, CDR2 YYEEEE. V was clipped by 2 bases and J by 3 bases; unmatched bases: 10. The CDR3 has 16 amino acids. The CDR3 nucleotides are TGTGCCAGCAGCTTAACAGGGGAGGGACATGACTATGGCTACACCTTC. This encodes CASSLTGEGHDYGYTF.

The sample holds a few counts of this clone. The chain joins TRBV7-8 to TRBJ1-2, with 10 positions matching TRBD1. J lost 5 bases, V lost 5 bases, and 8 bases had no gene match. The CDR3 contains 15 residues. Germline V gene sequence: CDR1 SGHVS, CDR2 FQNEAQ. The CDR3 loop is CASSGGDRGLYGYTF. In DNA form, the CDR3 reads TGTGCCAGCAGCGGCGGGGACAGGGGACTATATGGCTACACCTTC.

V usage is TRBV15 and J usage is TRBJ1-2; D remains ambiguous. The CDR3 length is 16 residues. Germline CDR1 and CDR2: LNHNV and YYDKDF (reference sequence). V gave up 0 bases and J gave up 0 bases, with 11 bases separating them. CDR3 sequence reads: CATSRDRGRANYGYTF. In DNA form, the CDR3 reads TGTGCCACCAGCAGAGATCGCGGCCGAGCTAACTATGGCTACACCTTC.

The rearrangement joins TRBV3-1 (or the pseudogene TRBV3-2) to TRBJ2-7; D uncertain. The CDR3 extends over 12 amino acids. Germline V gene lookup returns CDR1 LGHDT and CDR2 YNNKEL (reference sequence). The V end was cut by 1 base, the J end by 5 bases, with 6 bases between. The CDR3 is CASSQAKNEQYF. Here the CDR3 DNA reads TGTGCCAGCAGCCAAGCAAAAAACGAGCAGTACTTC.

The CDR3: CASRTASNYGYTF. The CDR3 DNA sequence: TGCGCCAGCAGGACAGCTTCTAACTATGGCTACACCTTC. The chain links TRBV5-1 to TRBJ1-2, with D possibly being TRBD1 (5 bases). Germline CDR1 is SGHRS and CDR2 is YFSETQ. Trimming removed 5 bases from V and 0 bases from J, with 8 bases in between. The CDR3 sequence is 13 residues long.

The V call is TRBV7-8, the J call TRBJ2-6; weak D call: TRBD2 (5 bases). The CDR3 covers 16 residues. The ends were cut back, 1 base at V and 0 bases at J, with 7 bases in the middle. CDR1 SGHVS and CDR2 FQNEAQ come from the germline V gene. The CDR3 DNA reads as TGTGCCAGCAGCTTAGTAGCGCACTCTGGGGCCAACGTCCTGACTTTC. It yields the protein CASSLVAHSGANVLTF.

V usage is TRBV18 and J usage is TRBJ1-5, with D perhaps TRBD1 (6 bases). There are 15 residues in the CDR3. The germline V gene has CDR1 KGHSH and CDR2 LQKENI. Trimming took off 6 bases at V and 6 bases at J, with 18 bases between the two ends. CDR3 residues: CASSQGQGRVQPQHF. Here the CDR3 DNA reads TGTGCCAGCTCTCAGGGGCAGGGGAGGGTTCAGCCCCAGCATTTT.

This rearrangement joins TRBV6-1 to TRBJ1-4; 7 bases line up with TRBD1. CDR3 length: 16 residues. The germline CDR1 and CDR2 sequences are MNHNS and SASEGT. V gave up 1 base and J gave up 8 bases; unmatched junction bases: 10. The CDR3 is CASSEDGWDRSEKLFF. CDR3 in DNA: TGTGCCAGCAGTGAAGACGGGTGGGACAGAAGCGAAAAACTGTTTTTT.

The chain combines TRBV7-2 with TRBJ2-3; no reliable D call. Trimming shortened V by 0 bases and J by 4 bases, and 8 bases separated the two germline ends. There are 14 residues in the CDR3. Germline loops: CDR1 SGHTA, CDR2 FQGNSA. DNA for the CDR3: TGTGCCAGCAGCTTAGCTAACTCCCCAGATACGCAGTATTTT. Translating it yields CASSLANSPDTQYF.

V and J are TRBV7-3 and TRBJ1-3, with D tentatively TRBD1 (5 bases). The CDR3 totals 16 residues. The ends were cut back, 5 bases at V and 0 bases at J, with 14 bases in the middle. Germline V lookup: CDR1 SGHTA, CDR2 FQGTGA. The CDR3 reads CASSPGRTSSGNTIYF. DNA of the CDR3: TGTGCCAGCAGCCCAGGGCGGACCTCCTCTGGAAACACCATATATTTT.

The chain has TRBV7-2 and TRBJ2-4; D is possibly TRBD2 (6 bases). With 8 bases removed from V and 1 base from J, the gap between germline ends came to 12 bases. Germline V gene sequence: CDR1 SGHTA, CDR2 FQGNSA. There are 14 residues in the CDR3. The CDR3: CASGGAAAKNIQYF. The CDR3 DNA is TGTGCCAGCGGAGGGGCTGCGGCCAAAAACATTCAGTACTTC.

For this clone: The same CDR3 also results from other DNA sequences found in this sample. V is TRBV13 and J is TRBJ2-2; D not certain. CDR1 PRHDT and CDR2 FYEKMQ come from the germline V gene (reference sequence). There are 12 residues in the CDR3. V lost 3 bases and J lost 4, with 3 bases in between. CDR3 coding DNA: TGTGCCAGCAGCTTGGGCACCGGGGAGCTGTTTTTT. Its translation: CASSLGTGELFF.

This clone has more than one count but fewer than ten. The gene calls are TRBV7-3 and TRBJ1-1; D unclear. Germline-derived CDR1 and CDR2 are SGHTA and FQGTGA. The germline V and J ends were trimmed by 5 bases and 3 bases, with 10 bases remaining between them. This CDR3 spans 13 amino acids. This CDR3 is CASSQTRDTEAFF. Written as DNA, the CDR3 is TGTGCCAGCAGCCAGACAAGGGACACTGAAGCTTTCTTT.

This clone was detected a few times. The rearrangement uses TRBV6-1 and TRBJ1-5, with no clear D. Trimming took 4 bases from V and 2 from J, leaving 18 bases between them. From germline, CDR1 is MNHNS and CDR2 SASEGT. The CDR3 is 17 amino acids. In DNA form, the CDR3 reads TGTGCCAGCAGTGGTCTCTCGGGTCCCCTAGGCAATCAGCCCCAGCATTTT. Translation gives CASSGLSGPLGNQPQHF.

The genes are TRBV24-1 and TRBJ2-5; 7 bases line up with TRBD1. Germline CDR1 KGHDR, CDR2 SFDVKD. This CDR3 comprises 14 residues. V gave up 6 bases and J gave up 7 bases; unmatched junction bases: 10. CDR3 protein: CATSPGTASRTQYF. CDR3 nucleotides: TGTGCCACCAGTCCTGGGACAGCTTCGAGGACCCAGTACTTC.

The V gene is TRBV15, the J gene TRBJ2-1, with 8 bases identical to TRBD1. The V gene end was trimmed by 5 bases and the J gene end by 2 bases; junction bases not matched to a gene: 5. This CDR3 comprises 15 residues. Germline CDR1 is LNHNV and CDR2 is YYDKDF (reference sequence). This CDR3 reads CATSSRDRPYNEQFF. Here the CDR3 DNA reads TGTGCCACCAGCTCCCGGGACAGGCCCTACAATGAGCAGTTCTTC. Full variable domain (missing parts from reference TRBV15 and TRBJ2-1): DAMVIQNPRYQVTQFGKPVTLSCSQTLNHNVMYWYQQKSSQAPKLLFHYYDKDFNNEADTPDNFQSRRPNTSFCFLDIRSPGLGDTAMYLCATSSRDRPYNEQFFGPGTRLTVL.

The J gene is TRBJ2-1, the V gene TRBV9, with unresolved D. V shed 7 bases and J shed 7 bases, with 9 bases lying between them. The CDR3 covers 11 residues. Germline CDR1 is SGDLS and CDR2 is YYNGEE. The CDR3 sequence: CASARGNEQFF. The CDR3 nucleotides are TGTGCCAGCGCTCGTGGGAATGAGCAGTTCTTC.

The chain joins TRBV11-2 to TRBJ1-1; 7 bases are a match to TRBD1. The CDR3 consists of 13 residues. The germline gives CDR1 SGHAT, CDR2 FQNNGV. The trim removed 3 bases at V and 5 bases at J, leaving 3 bases unmatched. The CDR3 sequence: CASSFQGETEAFF. Written as DNA, the CDR3 is TGTGCCAGCAGCTTCCAGGGGGAGACTGAAGCTTTCTTT.